Shown below are 17 T cell receptor beta chains from a single sample sequenced in a study of T cells in Graves' hyperthyroidism and ophthalmopathy. Regions amplified from RNA transcripts were the TCR beta CDR3 regions. When the TCR CDR3 underwent first-round RT-PCR, the HTBI primer set was used. TCRdb re-analysed the multiplex PCR reads in MiXCR, keeping a single row per CDR3 protein. Of approximately 360,000 distinct CDR3 sequences in the sample, around 25% were seen once. Sequenced sample: blood. The receptors come from a man aged 50 or older with Graves' hyperthyroidism.

The sample holds a few counts of this clonotype. V gene TRBV7-6 combines with J gene TRBJ2-3; tentatively, D is TRBD1 (5 bases). V was clipped by 4 bases and J by 0 bases, with 11 bases between them. Germline V gives CDR1 SGHVS, CDR2 FNYEAQ. This CDR3 contains 15 residues. CDR3 nucleotides: TGTGCCAGCAGCTGGGGCGGCGATAGCACAGATACGCAGTATTTT. As protein: CASSWGGDSTDTQYF.

The genes are TRBV30 and TRBJ2-1, with 8 nucleotides matching TRBD1. Germline-derived CDR1 and CDR2 are GTSNPN and SVGIG (reference sequence). Unmatched junction bases numbered 8, after V lost 0 bases and J lost 1 base. CDR3 length: 17 amino acids. In DNA form, the CDR3 reads TGTGCCTGGAGTGTTCAGATGACAGGGGTGTCCTACAATGAGCAGTTCTTC. This encodes CAWSVQMTGVSYNEQFF.

In its sample, this clonotype was seen a few times. The gene calls are TRBV7-9 and TRBJ2-1; 10 positions agree with TRBD2. CDR1 is SEHNR, CDR2 FQNEAQ, per germline (reference sequence). This CDR3 has 16 amino acids. J gave up 4 bases and V 4 bases, and 7 bases lay outside the gene matches. For the CDR3, the DNA is TGTGCCAGCAGCTCGTTTACTAGCGGGAAATACAATGAGCAGTTCTTC. Protein: CASSSFTSGKYNEQFF.

This rearrangement joins TRBV27 to TRBJ1-1; no firm D call. Germline CDR1 is MNHEY and CDR2 is SMNVEV (reference sequence). V was trimmed by 5 bases and J by 2 bases, leaving 12 bases between them. The CDR3 runs 14 residues. Here the CDR3 DNA reads TGTGCCAGCAGTCTCCACGAGGCTAACACTGAAGCTTTCTTT. Its translation: CASSLHEANTEAFF.

This clonotype was seen ten or more times. This rearrangement joins TRBV12-3 or TRBV12-4 to TRBJ1-1; unclear D gene. There are 16 residues in the CDR3. The germline V and J ends were trimmed by 0 bases and 0 bases, with 11 bases remaining between them. CDR3 residues: CASSLARSGMNTEAFF. CDR3 in DNA: TGTGCCAGCAGTTTAGCAAGATCGGGAATGAACACTGAAGCTTTCTTT.

This clonotype was detected a few times. The rearrangement links TRBV5-1 to TRBJ2-1; D unresolved. The CDR3 contains 16 residues. V was cut by 6 bases and J by 0 bases, with 16 bases left in between. The germline V gene encodes CDR1 SGHRS and CDR2 YFSETQ. DNA for the CDR3: TGCGCCAGCACCCCTGCCCGGGCGAGCTCCTACAATGAGCAGTTCTTC. Translation: CASTPARASSYNEQFF. Full variable domain (rest looked up from reference TRBV5-1 and TRBJ2-1): KAGVTQTPRYLIKTRGQQVTLSCSPISGHRSVSWYQQTPGQGLQFLFEYFSETQRNKGNFPGRFSGRQFSNSRSEMNVSTLELGDSALYLCASTPARASSYNEQFFGPGTRLTVL.

This clonotype was counted at least ten times. J is TRBJ2-1 and V is TRBV5-1; D remains ambiguous. This CDR3 is built from 15 residues. Germline V gene lookup returns CDR1 SGHRS and CDR2 YFSETQ. V lost 0 bases and J lost 3, with 10 bases in between. In nucleotides, the CDR3 is TGCGCCAGCAGCTTGGCCTCAGCGCTCTACAATGAGCAGTTCTTC. This codes for CASSLASALYNEQFF.

The chain recombines TRBV6-1 with TRBJ2-3, with D unresolved. The germline V and J ends were trimmed by 6 bases and 3 bases, with 10 bases remaining between them. Germline assignment: CDR1 MNHNS and CDR2 SASEGT. This CDR3 spans 13 amino acids. The CDR3 bases are TGTGCCAGCAGCTCCCCGCAGACAGATACGCAGTATTTT. Translating gives CASSSPQTDTQYF.

This clonotype has more than one count but fewer than ten. The chain is built from TRBV18 and TRBJ2-7; TRBD1 matches 7 bases. The V and J ends lost 0 bases and 4 bases, in that order; junction bases with no gene match: 3. The CDR3 sequence is 14 residues long. Per the germline V gene, CDR1 is KGHSH and CDR2 is LQKENI. CDR3 in amino acids: CASSPPGQLYEQYF. DNA of the CDR3: TGTGCCAGCTCACCACCGGGACAGCTTTACGAGCAGTACTTC.

This clonotype was seen only a few times. The rearrangement links TRBV7-9 to TRBJ2-5, with D unclear. The CDR3 is 15 amino acids. Between the trimmed V and J ends, which lost 0 bases and 1 base, there was a span of 9 bases. The germline CDR1 and CDR2 sequences are SEHNR and FQNEAQ (reference sequence). The CDR3 loop is CASSLARTVQETQYF. The DNA for the CDR3 is TGTGCCAGCAGCTTAGCGCGCACGGTCCAAGAGACCCAGTACTTC.

This clonotype has more than one count but fewer than ten. The chain has TRBV5-1 and TRBJ2-7, with TRBD2 matching over 7 bases. Germline-derived CDR1 and CDR2 are SGHRS and YFSETQ. The V gene end was trimmed by 3 bases and the J gene end by 5 bases; junction bases not matched to a gene: 8. The CDR3 spans 14 residues. The CDR3: CASSSLGLEHEQYF. The CDR3 coding sequence is TGCGCCAGCAGCTCTTTAGGACTAGAACACGAGCAGTACTTC.

At least ten counts were recorded for this clonotype. V is TRBV28 and J is TRBJ1-1; D is undetermined. CDR3 length: 12 amino acids. Deletions cut 2 bases from V and 6 bases from J, with 7 bases between. Germline-derived CDR1 and CDR2 are MDHEN and SYDVKM. CDR3 residues: CASSLRPSEAFF. DNA for the CDR3: TGTGCCAGCAGTTTACGGCCCTCTGAAGCTTTCTTT.

This clonotype was detected a few times. The rearrangement joins TRBV11-2 to TRBJ2-7; 9 bases match TRBD2. Germline CDR1 is SGHAT and CDR2 is FQNNGV. CDR3 size: 15 residues. The ends lost 2 bases at V and 4 bases at J; junction bases unmatched: 6. DNA of the CDR3: TGTGCCAGCAGCTTATCTAGCGGGATCTCTTACGAGCAGTACTTC. Translated: CASSLSSGISYEQYF. The whole variable domain, filled in from reference TRBV11-2 and TRBJ2-7, reads EAGVAQSPRYKIIEKRQSVAFWCNPISGHATLYWYQQILGQGPKLLIQFQNNGVVDDSQLPKDRFSAERLKGVDSTLKIQPAKLEDSAVYLCASSLSSGISYEQYFGPGTRLTVT.

This chain links TRBV18 with TRBJ2-1, with unresolved D. Trimming took off 6 bases at V and 6 bases at J, with 12 bases between the two ends. This CDR3 is 13 amino acids long. Germline V gene sequence: CDR1 KGHSH, CDR2 LQKENI. This chain's CDR3 is CASSPTRFNEQFF. In DNA, the CDR3 is TGTGCCAGCTCTCCCACTCGGTTCAATGAGCAGTTCTTC.

This clonotype was seen many times. J is TRBJ2-7 and V is TRBV18; unclear D gene. The CDR3 spans 12 residues. V was pared by 2 bases and J by 1 base, with 3 bases between. Germline V CDR1 and CDR2: KGHSH, LQKENI. The CDR3 nucleotides are TGTGCCAGCTCACCAGCATCCTACGAGCAGTACTTC. Its translation: CASSPASYEQYF.

This clonotype occurred a few times. This chain joins TRBV7-9 and TRBJ2-5, with D uncertain. The ends were cut back, 5 bases at V and 3 bases at J, with 10 bases in the middle. The V gene's germline CDR1 is SEHNR and CDR2 FQNEAQ (reference sequence). The CDR3 is 13 residues long. CDR3 nucleotides: TGTGCCAGCAGCCCCCCCTATGAAGAGACCCAGTACTTC. Amino acids: CASSPPYEETQYF.

Note on this clonotype: Mismatch with germline at one junction end may stem from a read error. The chain joins TRBV7-6 to TRBJ2-7; 7 bases are a match to TRBD2. CDR3 length equals 15 residues. Looked up from germline, CDR1 is SGHVS and CDR2 is FNYEAQ. In nucleotides, the CDR3 is TGTGCCAGCAGCCCGGAGCCTAGCGGCACCTACAAGCAGTACTTC. Protein: CASSPEPSGTYKQYF.